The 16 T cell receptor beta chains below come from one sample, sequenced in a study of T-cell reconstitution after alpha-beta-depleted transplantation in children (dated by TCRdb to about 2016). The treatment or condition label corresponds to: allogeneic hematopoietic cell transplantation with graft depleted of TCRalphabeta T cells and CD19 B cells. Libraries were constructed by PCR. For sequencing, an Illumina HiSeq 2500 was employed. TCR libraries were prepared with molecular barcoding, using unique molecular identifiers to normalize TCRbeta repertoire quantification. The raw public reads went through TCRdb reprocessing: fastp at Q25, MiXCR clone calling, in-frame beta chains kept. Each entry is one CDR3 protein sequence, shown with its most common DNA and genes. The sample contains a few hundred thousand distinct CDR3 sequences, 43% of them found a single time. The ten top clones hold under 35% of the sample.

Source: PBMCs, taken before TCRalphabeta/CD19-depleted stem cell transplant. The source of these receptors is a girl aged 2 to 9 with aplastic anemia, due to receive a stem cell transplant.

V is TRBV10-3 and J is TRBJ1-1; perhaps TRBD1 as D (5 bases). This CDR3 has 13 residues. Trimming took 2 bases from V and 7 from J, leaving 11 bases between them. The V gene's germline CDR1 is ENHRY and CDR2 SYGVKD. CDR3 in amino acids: CAISESGASEAFF. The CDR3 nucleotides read TGTGCCATCAGTGAGAGTGGGGCGAGTGAAGCTTTCTTT.

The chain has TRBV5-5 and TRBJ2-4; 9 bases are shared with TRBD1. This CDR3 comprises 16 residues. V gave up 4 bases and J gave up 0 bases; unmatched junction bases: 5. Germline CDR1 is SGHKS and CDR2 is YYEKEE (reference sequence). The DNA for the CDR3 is TGTGCCAGCAGCCGACGACAGGGGGTAGCCAAAAACATTCAGTACTTC. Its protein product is CASSRRQGVAKNIQYF. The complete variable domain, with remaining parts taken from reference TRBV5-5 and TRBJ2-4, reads DAGVTQSPTHLIKTRGQQVTLRCSPISGHKSVSWYQQVLGQGPQFIFQYYEKEERGRGNFPDRFSARQFPNYSSELNVNALLLGDSALYLCASSRRQGVAKNIQYFGAGTRLSVL.

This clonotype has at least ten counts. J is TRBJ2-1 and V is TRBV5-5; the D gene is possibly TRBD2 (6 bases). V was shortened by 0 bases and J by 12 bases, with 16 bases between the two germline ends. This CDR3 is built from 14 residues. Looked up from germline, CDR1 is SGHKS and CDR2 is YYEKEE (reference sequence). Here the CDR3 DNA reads TGTGCCAGCAGCTTGGTAGGGGACTCCCCGTGGCAGTTCTTC. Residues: CASSLVGDSPWQFF.

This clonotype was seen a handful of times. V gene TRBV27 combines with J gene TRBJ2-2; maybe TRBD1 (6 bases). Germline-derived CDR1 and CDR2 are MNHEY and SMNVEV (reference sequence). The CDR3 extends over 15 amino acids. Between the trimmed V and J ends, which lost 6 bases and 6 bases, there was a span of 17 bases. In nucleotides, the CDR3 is TGTGCCAGCAGCCCAGGGGATAGGGTAGCCGGGGAGCTGTTTTTT. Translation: CASSPGDRVAGELFF.

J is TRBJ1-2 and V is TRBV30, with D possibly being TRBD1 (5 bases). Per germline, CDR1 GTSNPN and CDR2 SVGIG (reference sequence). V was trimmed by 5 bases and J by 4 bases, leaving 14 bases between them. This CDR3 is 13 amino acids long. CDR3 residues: CAWGTRQSYGYTF. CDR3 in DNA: TGTGCCTGGGGGACCCGACAGTCCTATGGCTACACCTTC.

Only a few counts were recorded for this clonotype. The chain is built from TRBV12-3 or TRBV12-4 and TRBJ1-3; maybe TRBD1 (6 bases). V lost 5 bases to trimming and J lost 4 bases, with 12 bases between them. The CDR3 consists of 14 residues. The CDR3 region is CASSPTGSGNTIYF. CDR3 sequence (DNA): TGTGCCAGCAGTCCAACAGGGTCGGGAAACACCATATATTTT.

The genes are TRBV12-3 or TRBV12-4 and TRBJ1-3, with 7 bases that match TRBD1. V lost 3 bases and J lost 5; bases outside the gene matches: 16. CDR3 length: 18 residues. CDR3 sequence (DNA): TGTGCCAGCAGTTTTCCTAAGGGGGCAGGGAGAGCTAGAAACACCATATATTTT. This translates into CASSFPKGAGRARNTIYF.

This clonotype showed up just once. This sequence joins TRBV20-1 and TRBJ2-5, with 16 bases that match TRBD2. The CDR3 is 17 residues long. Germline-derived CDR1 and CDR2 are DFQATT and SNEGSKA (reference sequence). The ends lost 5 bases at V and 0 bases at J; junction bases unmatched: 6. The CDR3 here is CSAGTSGGAVYQETQYF. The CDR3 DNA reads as TGCAGTGCTGGGACTAGCGGGGGGGCCGTGTACCAAGAGACCCAGTACTTC.

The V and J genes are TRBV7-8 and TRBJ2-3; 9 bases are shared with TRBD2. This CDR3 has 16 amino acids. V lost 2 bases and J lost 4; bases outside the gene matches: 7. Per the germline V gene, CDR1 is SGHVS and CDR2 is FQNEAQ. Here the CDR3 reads CASSLWLAGTPDTQYF. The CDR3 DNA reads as TGTGCCAGCAGCTTATGGCTAGCGGGAACCCCAGATACGCAGTATTTT.

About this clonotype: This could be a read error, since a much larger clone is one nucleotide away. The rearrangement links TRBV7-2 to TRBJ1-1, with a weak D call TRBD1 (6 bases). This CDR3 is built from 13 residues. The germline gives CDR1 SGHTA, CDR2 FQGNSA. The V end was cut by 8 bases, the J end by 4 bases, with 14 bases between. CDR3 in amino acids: CASGTGLITEAFF. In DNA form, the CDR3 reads TGTGCCAGCGGTACAGGGTTAATCACTGAAGCTTTCTTT.

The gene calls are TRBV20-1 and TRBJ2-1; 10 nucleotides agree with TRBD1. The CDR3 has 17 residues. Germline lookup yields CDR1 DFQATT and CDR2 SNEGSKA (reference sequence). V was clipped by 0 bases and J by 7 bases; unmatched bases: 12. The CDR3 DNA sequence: TGCAGTGCTAGAGATCGGTTTTCCGGGACAGGGGCGAATGAGCAGTTCTTC. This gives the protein CSARDRFSGTGANEQFF.

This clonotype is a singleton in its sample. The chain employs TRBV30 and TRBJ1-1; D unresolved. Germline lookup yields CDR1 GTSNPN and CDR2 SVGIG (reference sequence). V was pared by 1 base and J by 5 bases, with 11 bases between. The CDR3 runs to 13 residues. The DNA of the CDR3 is TGTGCCTGGAGTGCGAGACGGAGGACTGAAGCTTTCTTT. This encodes CAWSARRRTEAFF.

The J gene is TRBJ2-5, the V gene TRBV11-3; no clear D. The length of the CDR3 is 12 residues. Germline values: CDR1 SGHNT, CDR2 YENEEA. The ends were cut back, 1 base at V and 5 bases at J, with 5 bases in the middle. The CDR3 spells CASSLVEETQYF. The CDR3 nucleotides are TGTGCCAGCAGCTTAGTTGAGGAGACCCAGTACTTC.

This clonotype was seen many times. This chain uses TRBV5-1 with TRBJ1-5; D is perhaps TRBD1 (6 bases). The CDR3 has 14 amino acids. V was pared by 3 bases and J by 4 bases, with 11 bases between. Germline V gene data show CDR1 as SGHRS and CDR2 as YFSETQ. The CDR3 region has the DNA TGCGCCAGCAGCTCGACAGGAGAGAATCAGCCCCAGCATTTT. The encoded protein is CASSSTGENQPQHF.

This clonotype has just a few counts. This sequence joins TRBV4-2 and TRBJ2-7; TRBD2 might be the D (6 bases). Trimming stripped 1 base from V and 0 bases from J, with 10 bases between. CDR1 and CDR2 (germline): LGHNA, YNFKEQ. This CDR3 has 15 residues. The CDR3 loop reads CASSQGGTHSYEQYF. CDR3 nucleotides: TGTGCCAGCAGCCAAGGTGGGACTCACTCCTACGAGCAGTACTTC.

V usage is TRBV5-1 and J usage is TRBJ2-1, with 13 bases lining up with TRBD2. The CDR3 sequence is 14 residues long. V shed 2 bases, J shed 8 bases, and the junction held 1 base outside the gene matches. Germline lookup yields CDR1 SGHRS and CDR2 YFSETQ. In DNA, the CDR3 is TGCGCCAGCAGCTTCGGGACTAGCGGGGATGAGCAGTTCTTC. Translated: CASSFGTSGDEQFF. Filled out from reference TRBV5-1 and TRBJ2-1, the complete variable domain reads KAGVTQTPRYLIKTRGQQVTLSCSPISGHRSVSWYQQTPGQGLQFLFEYFSETQRNKGNFPGRFSGRQFSNSRSEMNVSTLELGDSALYLCASSFGTSGDEQFFGPGTRLTVL.